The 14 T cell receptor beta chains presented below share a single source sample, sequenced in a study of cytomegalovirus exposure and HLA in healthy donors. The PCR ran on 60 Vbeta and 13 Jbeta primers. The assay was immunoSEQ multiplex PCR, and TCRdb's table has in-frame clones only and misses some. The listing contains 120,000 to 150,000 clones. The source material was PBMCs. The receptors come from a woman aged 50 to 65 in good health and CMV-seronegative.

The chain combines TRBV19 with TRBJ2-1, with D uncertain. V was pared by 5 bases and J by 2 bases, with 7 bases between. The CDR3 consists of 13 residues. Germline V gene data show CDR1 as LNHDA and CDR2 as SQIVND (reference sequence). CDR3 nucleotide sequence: TGTGCCAGTAGTCCCAGAACCTACAATGAGCAGTTCTTC. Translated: CASSPRTYNEQFF.

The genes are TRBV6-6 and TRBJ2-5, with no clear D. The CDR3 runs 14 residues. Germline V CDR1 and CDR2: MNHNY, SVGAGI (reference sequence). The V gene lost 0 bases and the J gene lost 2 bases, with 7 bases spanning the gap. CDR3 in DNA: TGTGCCAGCAGTTACTCACCAGCGCAAGAGACCCAGTACTTC. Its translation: CASSYSPAQETQYF.

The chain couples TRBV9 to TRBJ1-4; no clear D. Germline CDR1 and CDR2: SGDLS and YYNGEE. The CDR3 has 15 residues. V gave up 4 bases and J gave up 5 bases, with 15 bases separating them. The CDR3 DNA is TGTGCCAGCAGCTCCCTCGGGGTACTGAATGAAAAACTGTTTTTT. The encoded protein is CASSSLGVLNEKLFF.

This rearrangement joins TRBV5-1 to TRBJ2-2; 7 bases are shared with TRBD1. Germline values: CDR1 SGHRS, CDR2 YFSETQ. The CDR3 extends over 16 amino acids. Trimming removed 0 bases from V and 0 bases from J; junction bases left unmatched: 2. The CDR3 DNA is TGCGCCAGCAGCTTGGAAGGGACAGCGAACACCGGGGAGCTGTTTTTT. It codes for CASSLEGTANTGELFF.

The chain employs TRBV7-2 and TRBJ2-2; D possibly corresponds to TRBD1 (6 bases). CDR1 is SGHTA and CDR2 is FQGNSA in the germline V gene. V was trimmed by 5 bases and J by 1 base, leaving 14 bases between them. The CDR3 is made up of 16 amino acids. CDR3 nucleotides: TGTGCCAGCAGCCCAGTGGGGGCGCTGAACACCGGGGAGCTGTTTTTT. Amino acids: CASSPVGALNTGELFF.

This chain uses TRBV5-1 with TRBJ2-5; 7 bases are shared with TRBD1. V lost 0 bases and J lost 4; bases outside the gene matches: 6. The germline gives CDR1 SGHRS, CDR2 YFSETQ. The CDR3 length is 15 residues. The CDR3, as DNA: TGCGCCAGCAGCTTGGCCACAGGGGTGGGAGAGACCCAGTACTTC. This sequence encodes CASSLATGVGETQYF.

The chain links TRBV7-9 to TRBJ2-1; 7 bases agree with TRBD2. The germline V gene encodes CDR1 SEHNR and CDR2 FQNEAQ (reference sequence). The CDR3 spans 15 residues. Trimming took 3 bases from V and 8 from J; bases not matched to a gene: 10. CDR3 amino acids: CASSLGGTVADEQFF. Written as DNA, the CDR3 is TGTGCCAGCAGCTTGGGGGGGACTGTGGCCGATGAGCAGTTCTTC.

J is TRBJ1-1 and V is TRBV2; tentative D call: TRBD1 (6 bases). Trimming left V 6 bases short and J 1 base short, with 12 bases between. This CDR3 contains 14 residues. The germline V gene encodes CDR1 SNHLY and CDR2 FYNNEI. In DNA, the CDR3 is TGTGCCAGCAGATTAGACAGGACGAACACTGAAGCTTTCTTT. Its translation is CASRLDRTNTEAFF. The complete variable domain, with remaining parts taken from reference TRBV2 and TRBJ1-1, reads EPEVTQTPSHQVTQMGQEVILRCVPISNHLYFYWYRQILGQKVEFLVSFYNNEISEKSEIFDDQFSVERPDGSNFTLKIRSTKLEDSAMYFCASRLDRTNTEAFFGQGTRLTVV.

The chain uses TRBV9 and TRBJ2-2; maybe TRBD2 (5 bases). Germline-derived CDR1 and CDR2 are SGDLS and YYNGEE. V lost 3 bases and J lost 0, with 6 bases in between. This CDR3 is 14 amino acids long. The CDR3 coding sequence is TGTGCCAGCAGCGGGACTGCGAACACCGGGGAGCTGTTTTTT. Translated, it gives CASSGTANTGELFF.

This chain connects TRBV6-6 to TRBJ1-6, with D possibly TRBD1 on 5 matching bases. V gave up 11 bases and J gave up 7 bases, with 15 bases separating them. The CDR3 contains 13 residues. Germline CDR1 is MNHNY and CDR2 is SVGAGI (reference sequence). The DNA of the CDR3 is TGTGCCGGCCTGCGGGACCAAAATTCACCCCTCCACTTT. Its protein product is CAGLRDQNSPLHF.

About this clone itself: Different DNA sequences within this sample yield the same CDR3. The CDR3 region has the DNA TGTGCCTGGAGTGTTGGACAGGGTAACCAGCCCCAGCATTTT. Translated, it gives CAWSVGQGNQPQHF. J is TRBJ1-5 and V is TRBV30; TRBD1 agrees at 8 bases. CDR3 length: 14 amino acids. V lost 0 bases and J lost 7; bases outside the gene matches: 5. From germline, CDR1 is GTSNPN and CDR2 SVGIG (reference sequence). The full variable domain, its missing parts supplied by reference TRBV30 and TRBJ1-5, is SQTIHQWPATLVQPVGSPLSLECTVEGTSNPNLYWYRQAAGRGLQLLFYSVGIGQISSEVPQNLSASRPQDRQFILSSKKLLLSDSGFYLCAWSVGQGNQPQHFGDGTRLSIL.

The CDR3 sequence is CASSQDRGWGQGRSNQPQHF. Here the CDR3 DNA reads TGCGCCAGCAGCCAAGATCGGGGATGGGGACAGGGAAGGAGCAATCAGCCCCAGCATTTT. The chain recombines TRBV4-1 with TRBJ1-5; 9 bases line up with TRBD1. The CDR3 has 20 residues. V dropped 0 bases and J dropped 1; count of bases not matched to a gene: 13. In germline, CDR1 is MGHRA, CDR2 YSYEKL.

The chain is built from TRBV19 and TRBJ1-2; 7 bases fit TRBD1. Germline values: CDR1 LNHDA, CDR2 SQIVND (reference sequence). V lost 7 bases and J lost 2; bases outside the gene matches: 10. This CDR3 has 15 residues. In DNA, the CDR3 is TGTGCCAGTACTTTCGGGACAGCCCGCAACTATGGCTACACCTTC. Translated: CASTFGTARNYGYTF. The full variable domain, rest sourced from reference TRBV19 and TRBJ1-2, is DGGITQSPKYLFRKEGQNVTLSCEQNLNHDAMYWYRQDPGQGLRLIYYSQIVNDFQKGDIAEGYSVSREKKESFPLTVTSAQKNPTAFYLCASTFGTARNYGYTFGSGTRLTVV.

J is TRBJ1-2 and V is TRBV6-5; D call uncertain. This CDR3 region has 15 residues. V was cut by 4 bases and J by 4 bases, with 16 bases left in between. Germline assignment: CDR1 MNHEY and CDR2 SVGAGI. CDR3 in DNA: TGTGCCAGCAGTTTGGCGGGCGGCCCCTTCTATGGCTACACCTTC. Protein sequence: CASSLAGGPFYGYTF.